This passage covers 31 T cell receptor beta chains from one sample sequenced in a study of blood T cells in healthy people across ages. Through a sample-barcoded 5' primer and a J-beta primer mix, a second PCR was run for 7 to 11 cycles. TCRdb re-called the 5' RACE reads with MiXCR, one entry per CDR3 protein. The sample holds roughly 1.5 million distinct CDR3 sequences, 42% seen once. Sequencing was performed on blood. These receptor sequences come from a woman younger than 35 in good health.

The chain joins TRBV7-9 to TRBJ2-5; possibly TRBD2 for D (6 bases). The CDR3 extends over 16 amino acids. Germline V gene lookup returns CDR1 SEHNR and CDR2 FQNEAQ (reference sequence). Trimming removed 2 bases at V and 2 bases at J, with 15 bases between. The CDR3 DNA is TGTGCCAGCAGCTTACTTCCCGGCGGGGATCAAGAGACCCAGTACTTC. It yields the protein CASSLLPGGDQETQYF.

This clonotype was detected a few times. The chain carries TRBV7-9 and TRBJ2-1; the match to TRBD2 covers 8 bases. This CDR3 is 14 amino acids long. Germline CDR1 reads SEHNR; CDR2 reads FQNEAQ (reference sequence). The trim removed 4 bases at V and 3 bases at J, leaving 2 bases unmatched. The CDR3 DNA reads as TGTGCCAGCAGCTCGCGGGGGGTCTACAATGAGCAGTTCTTC. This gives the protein CASSSRGVYNEQFF.

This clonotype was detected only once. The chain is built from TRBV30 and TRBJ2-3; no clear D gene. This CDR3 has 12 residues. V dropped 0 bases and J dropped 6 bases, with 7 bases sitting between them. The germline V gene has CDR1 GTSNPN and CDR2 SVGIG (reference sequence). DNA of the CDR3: TGTGCCTGGAGTGTCAGTTTGGATACGCAGTATTTT. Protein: CAWSVSLDTQYF. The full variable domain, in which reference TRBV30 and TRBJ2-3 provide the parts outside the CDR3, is SQTIHQWPATLVQPVGSPLSLECTVEGTSNPNLYWYRQAAGRGLQLLFYSVGIGQISSEVPQNLSASRPQDRQFILSSKKLLLSDSGFYLCAWSVSLDTQYFGPGTRLTVL.

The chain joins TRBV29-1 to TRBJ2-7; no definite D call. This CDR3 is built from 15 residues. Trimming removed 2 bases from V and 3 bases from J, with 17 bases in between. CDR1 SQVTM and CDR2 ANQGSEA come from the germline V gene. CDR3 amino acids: CSVEMDRAPGYEQYF. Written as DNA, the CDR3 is TGCAGCGTTGAAATGGATCGTGCGCCTGGCTACGAGCAGTACTTC.

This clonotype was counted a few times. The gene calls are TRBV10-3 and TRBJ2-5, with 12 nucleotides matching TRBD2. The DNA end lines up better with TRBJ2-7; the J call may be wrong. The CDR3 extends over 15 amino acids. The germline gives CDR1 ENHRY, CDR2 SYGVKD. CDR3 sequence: CATTSNLAGGYEQYF. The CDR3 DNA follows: TGTGCCACCACAAGCAATCTAGCGGGAGGGTACGAGCAGTACTTC.

The CDR3: CASSVVGGSNNEQFF. In DNA form, the CDR3 reads TGTGCCAGCAGCGTAGTAGGGGGATCGAACAATGAGCAGTTCTTC. This chain uses TRBV9 with TRBJ2-1, with D possibly matching TRBD1 (6 bases). The CDR3 has 15 amino acids. The V and J ends lost 0 bases and 5 bases respectively, with 12 bases between them. The germline gives CDR1 SGDLS, CDR2 YYNGEE.

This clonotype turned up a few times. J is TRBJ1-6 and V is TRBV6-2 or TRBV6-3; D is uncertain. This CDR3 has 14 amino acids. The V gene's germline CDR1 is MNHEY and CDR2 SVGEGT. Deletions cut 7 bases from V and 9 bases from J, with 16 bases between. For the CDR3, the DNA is TGTGCCAGCAATGACCATGCAACCAGTTCACCCCTCCACTTT. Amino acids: CASNDHATSSPLHF.

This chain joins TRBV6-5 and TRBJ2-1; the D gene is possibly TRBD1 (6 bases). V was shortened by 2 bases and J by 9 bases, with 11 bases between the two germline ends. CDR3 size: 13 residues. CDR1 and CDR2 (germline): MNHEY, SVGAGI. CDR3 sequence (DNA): TGTGCCAGCAGTTACACAGGGCAGGGTGAGCAGTTCTTC. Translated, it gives CASSYTGQGEQFF.

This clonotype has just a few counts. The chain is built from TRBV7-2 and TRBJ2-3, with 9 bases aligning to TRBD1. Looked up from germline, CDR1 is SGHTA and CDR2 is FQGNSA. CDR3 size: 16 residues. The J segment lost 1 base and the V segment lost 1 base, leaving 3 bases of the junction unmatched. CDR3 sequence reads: CASSLDRGLGTDTQYF. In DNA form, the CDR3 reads TGTGCCAGCAGCTTAGACAGGGGGCTTGGCACAGATACGCAGTATTTT.

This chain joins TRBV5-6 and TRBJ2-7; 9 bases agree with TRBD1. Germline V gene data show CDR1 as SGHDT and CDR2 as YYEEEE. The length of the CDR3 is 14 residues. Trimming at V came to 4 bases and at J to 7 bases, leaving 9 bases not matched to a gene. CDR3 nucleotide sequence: TGTGCCAGCAGCCCACACAGGGGGCGGCAAGAGCAGTACTTC. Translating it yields CASSPHRGRQEQYF. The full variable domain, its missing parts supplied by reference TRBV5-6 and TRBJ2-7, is DAGVTQSPTHLIKTRGQQVTLRCSPKSGHDTVSWYQQALGQGPQFIFQYYEEEERQRGNFPDRFSGHQFPNYSSELNVNALLLGDSALYLCASSPHRGRQEQYFGPGTRLTVT.

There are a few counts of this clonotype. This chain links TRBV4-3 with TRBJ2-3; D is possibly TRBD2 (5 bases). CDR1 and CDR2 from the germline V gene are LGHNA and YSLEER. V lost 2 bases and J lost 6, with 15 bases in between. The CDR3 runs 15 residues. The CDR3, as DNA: TGCGCCAGCAGCCAAAGGCCTCCCCCGGGGGATACGCAGTATTTT. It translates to CASSQRPPPGDTQYF.

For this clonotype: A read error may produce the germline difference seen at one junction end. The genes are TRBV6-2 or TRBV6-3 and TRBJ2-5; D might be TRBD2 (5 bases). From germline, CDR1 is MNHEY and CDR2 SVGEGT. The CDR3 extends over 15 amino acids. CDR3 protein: CASSYPGIRSETLYF. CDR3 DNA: TGTGCCAGCAGTTACCCGGGGATAAGATCTGAGACCCTGTACTTC.

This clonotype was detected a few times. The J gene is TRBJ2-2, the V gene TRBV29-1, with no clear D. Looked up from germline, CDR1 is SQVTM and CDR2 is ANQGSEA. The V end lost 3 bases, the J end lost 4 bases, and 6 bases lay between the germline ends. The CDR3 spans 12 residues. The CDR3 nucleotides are TGCAGCGTTGAGTCGCTCACCGGGGAGCTGTTTTTT. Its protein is CSVESLTGELFF.

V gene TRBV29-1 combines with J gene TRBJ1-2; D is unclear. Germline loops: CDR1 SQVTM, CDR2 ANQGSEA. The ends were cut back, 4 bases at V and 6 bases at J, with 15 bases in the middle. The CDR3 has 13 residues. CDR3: CSVVGRFTHGYTF. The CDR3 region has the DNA TGCAGCGTTGTCGGGCGGTTCACCCATGGCTACACCTTC.

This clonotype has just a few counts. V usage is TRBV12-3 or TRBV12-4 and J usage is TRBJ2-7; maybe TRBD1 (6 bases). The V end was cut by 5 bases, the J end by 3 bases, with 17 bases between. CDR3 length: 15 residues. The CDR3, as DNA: TGTGCCAGCAGTCTCAATTGGGACACTGACTACGAGCAGTACTTC. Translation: CASSLNWDTDYEQYF.

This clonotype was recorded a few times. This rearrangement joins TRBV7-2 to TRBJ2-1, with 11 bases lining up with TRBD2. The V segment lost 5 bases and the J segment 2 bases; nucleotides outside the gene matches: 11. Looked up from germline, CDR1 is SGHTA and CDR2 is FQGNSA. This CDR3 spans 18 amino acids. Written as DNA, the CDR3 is TGTGCCAGCAGCCTCCTGGCTAGCGGGGGGTACACCTACAATGAGCAGTTCTTC. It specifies CASSLLASGGYTYNEQFF.

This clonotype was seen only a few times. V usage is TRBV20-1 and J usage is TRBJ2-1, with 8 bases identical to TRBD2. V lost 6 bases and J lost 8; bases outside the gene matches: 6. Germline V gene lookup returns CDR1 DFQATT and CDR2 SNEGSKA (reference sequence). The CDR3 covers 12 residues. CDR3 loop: CSAEGLGDEQFF. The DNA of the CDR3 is TGCAGTGCCGAGGGACTAGGGGATGAGCAGTTCTTC.

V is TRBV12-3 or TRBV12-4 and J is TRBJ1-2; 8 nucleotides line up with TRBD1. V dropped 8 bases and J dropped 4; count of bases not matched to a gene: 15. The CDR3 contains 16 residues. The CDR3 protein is CASSPSSQGATYGYTF. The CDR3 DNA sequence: TGTGCCAGCTCACCTTCGAGCCAGGGGGCGACCTATGGCTACACCTTC.

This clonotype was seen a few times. CDR3 protein: CAITRQGESYEQYF. The CDR3 bases are TGTGCCATCACCCGACAGGGAGAATCCTACGAGCAGTACTTC. The J gene is TRBJ2-7, the V gene TRBV6-2 or TRBV6-3; 7 positions agree with TRBD1. Losses at the gene ends were 10 bases for V and 1 base for J; bases not matched to a gene: 10. Germline values: CDR1 MNHEY, CDR2 SVGEGT. This CDR3 comprises 14 residues.

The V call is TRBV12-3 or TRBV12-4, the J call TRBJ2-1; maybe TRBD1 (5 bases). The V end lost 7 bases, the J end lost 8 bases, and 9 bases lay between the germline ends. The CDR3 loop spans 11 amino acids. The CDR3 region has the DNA TGTGCCAGCAAGTGGGGCCATGAGCAGTTCTTC. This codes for CASKWGHEQFF.

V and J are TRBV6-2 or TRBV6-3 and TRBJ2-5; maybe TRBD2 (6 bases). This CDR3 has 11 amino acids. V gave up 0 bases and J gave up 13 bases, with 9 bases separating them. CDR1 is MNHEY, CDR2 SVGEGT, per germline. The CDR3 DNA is TGTGCCAGCAGTTACTCCCGGGAGTCGTACTTC. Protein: CASSYSRESYF.

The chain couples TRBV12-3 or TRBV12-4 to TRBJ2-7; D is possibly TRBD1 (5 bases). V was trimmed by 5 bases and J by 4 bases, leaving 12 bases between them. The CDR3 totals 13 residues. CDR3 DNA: TGTGCCAGCAGTGGCAGGGTCGGGTACGAGCAGTACTTC. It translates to CASSGRVGYEQYF.

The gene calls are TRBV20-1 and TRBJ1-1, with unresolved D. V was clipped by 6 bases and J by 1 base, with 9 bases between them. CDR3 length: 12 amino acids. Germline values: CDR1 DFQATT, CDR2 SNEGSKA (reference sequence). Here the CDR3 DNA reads TGCAGTGCCCCCCACGGGAACACTGAAGCTTTCTTT. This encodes CSAPHGNTEAFF.

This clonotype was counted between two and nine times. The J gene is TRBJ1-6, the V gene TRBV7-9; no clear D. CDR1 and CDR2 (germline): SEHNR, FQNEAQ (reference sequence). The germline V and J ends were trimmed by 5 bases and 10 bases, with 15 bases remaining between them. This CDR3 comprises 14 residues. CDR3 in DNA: TGTGCCAGCAGCCCCGAGAACAGTCGCTCACCCCTCCACTTT. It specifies CASSPENSRSPLHF.

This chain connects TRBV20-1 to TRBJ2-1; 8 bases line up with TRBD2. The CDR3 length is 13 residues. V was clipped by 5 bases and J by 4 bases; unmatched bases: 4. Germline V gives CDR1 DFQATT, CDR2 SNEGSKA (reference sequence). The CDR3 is CSADSGAYNEQFF. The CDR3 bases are TGCAGTGCTGATAGCGGGGCTTACAATGAGCAGTTCTTC.

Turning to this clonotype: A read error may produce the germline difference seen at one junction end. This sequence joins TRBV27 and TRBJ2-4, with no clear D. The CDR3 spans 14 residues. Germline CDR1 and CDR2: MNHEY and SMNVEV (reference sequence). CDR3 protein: CAGSAVDRWNIQYF. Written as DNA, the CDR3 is TGTGCCGGCAGTGCTGTAGATCGGTGGAACATTCAGTACTTC.

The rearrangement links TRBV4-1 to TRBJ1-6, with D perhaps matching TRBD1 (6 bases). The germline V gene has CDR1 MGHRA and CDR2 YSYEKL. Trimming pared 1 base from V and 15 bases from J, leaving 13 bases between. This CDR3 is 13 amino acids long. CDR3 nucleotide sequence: TGCGCCAGCAGCCAAGGGACAGCGTCCCACCTCCACTTT. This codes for CASSQGTASHLHF.

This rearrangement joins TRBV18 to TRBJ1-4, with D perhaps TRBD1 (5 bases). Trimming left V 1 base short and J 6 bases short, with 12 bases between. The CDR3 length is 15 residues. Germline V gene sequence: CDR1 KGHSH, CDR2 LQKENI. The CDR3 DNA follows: TGTGCCAGCTCACCACGCATTGGGACGGATGAAAAACTGTTTTTT. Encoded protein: CASSPRIGTDEKLFF.

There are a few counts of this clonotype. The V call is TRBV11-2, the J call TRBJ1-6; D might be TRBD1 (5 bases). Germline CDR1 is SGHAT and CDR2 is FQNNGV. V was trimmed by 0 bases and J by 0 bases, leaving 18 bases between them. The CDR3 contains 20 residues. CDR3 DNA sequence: TGTGCCAGCAGCTTAGAAAAGAGAGACAGAATGAGCTCCTATAATTCACCCCTCCACTTT. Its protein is CASSLEKRDRMSSYNSPLHF.

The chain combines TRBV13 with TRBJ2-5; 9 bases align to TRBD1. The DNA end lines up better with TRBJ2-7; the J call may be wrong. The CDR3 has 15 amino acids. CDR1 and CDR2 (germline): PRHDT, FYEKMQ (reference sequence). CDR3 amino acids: CASSAYRGPTYEQYF. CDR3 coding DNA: TGTGCCAGCAGCGCCTACAGGGGGCCGACCTACGAGCAGTACTTC.

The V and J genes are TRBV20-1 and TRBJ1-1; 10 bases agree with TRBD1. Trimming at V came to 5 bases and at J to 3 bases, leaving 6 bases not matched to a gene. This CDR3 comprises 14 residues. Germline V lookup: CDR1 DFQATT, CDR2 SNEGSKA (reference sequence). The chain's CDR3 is CSAFSGQGDTEAFF. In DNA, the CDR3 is TGCAGTGCTTTTAGCGGACAGGGGGACACTGAAGCTTTCTTT.